This TCR beta chain was captured by sequencing in a study of blood T cell repertoires in COVID-19. Profiling relied on immunoSEQ multiplex PCR, and the TCRdb table lists in-frame clones only, not all of them. The sample shows 380,000 or so clones, more than 70% of them seen only once. Per the germline V gene, CDR1 is MDHEN and CDR2 is SYDVKM. This CDR3 has 16 residues. The V end was cut by 5 bases, the J end by 2 bases, with 19 bases between. The chain links TRBV28 to TRBJ2-7; D possibly corresponds to TRBD2 (6 bases). The sequencing sample was made of peripheral blood. This clonotype originated in a middle-aged man with acute or convalescent COVID-19. CDR3 in amino acids: CASSPRRGSGTYEQYF. The CDR3, as DNA: TGTGCCAGCAGTCCACGGAGGGGTAGCGGCACCTACGAGCAGTACTTC.